This paragraph reports one T cell receptor beta chain. TCRdb's copy holds only in-frame clones and misses some; the assay was immunoSEQ multiplex PCR. This repertoire shows 270,000 or so clones, 75% to 90% found once; its top ten account for 0.94%. The record originates from a study of blood T cell repertoires in COVID-19. The germline CDR1 and CDR2 sequences are MRHNA and SNTAGT. The CDR3 has 16 amino acids. Trimming took 8 bases from V and 0 from J; bases not matched to a gene: 11. This TCR came from a woman aged 40 to 50 who had recovered from COVID-19. V and J are TRBV6-4 and TRBJ2-7; 9 bases match TRBD1. The sequencing sample was made of peripheral blood. The CDR3 is CASPTYRDRVSYEQYF. DNA for the CDR3: TGTGCCAGCCCAACCTACCGGGACAGGGTCTCCTACGAGCAGTACTTC.